A selection of T cell receptor beta chains follows, all from one sample in a study of spatial heterogeneity in lung cancer. One entry per CDR3 protein results from TCRdb running MiXCR on the 5' RACE reads. The sample has about 26,000 distinct CDR3 sequences, approximately 6% seen once. This material consisted of PBMCs, taken at follow-up. The source is a male donor with early-stage non-small cell lung cancer. CDR3s include the opening cysteine and the closing phenylalanine or tryptophan. A D gene is named only where the DNA matches it firmly. Expanded clones are given a class, and other clones once, few, many or no size at all.

TRBV5-8,TRBD2,TRBJ2-3,.,CASSQGLAGYPSSTDTQYF,TGTGCCAGCAGCCAGGGACTAGCGGGGTACCCCTCTAGCACAGATACGCAGTATTTT
TRBV20-1,.,TRBJ2-3,many,CSATRGSSGTDTQYF,TGCAGTGCTACCCGAGGGTCTAGCGGCACAGATACGCAGTATTTT
TRBV4-1,.,TRBJ2-2,few,CASSPLTRGNTGELFF,TGCGCCAGCAGCCCCCTGACTAGAGGGAACACCGGGGAGCTGTTTTTT
TRBV6-1,.,TRBJ1-1,many,CATKRGGGIVEAFF,TGTGCCACTAAGAGGGGAGGGGGGATCGTCGAAGCTTTCTTT
TRBV29-1,.,TRBJ2-3,few,CSEGGAGTDTQYF,TGCAGCGAAGGGGGGGCCGGCACAGATACGCAGTATTTT
TRBV12-3/TRBV12-4,.,TRBJ2-2,many,CASRQGVVGELFF,TGTGCCAGCAGACAAGGGGTGGTCGGGGAGCTGTTTTTT
TRBV7-3,TRBD2,TRBJ2-2,many,CASSPLAGNTGELFF,TGTGCCAGCAGCCCACTAGCGGGTAACACCGGGGAGCTGTTTTTT
TRBV7-3,.,TRBJ2-2,few,CASSSLGVPNTGELFF,TGTGCCAGCAGCTCATTAGGGGTCCCGAACACCGGGGAGCTGTTTTTT
TRBV6-5,.,TRBJ1-5,many,CASSYSMKYQPQHF,TGTGCCAGCAGTTACTCGATGAAGTATCAGCCCCAGCATTTT
TRBV5-1,.,TRBJ1-2,many,CASRRPGAYLDYGYTF,TGCGCCAGCCGCCGTCCGGGGGCCTACCTTGACTATGGCTACACCTTC
TRBV19,.,TRBJ2-7,many,CASSPVGTTTYEQYF,TGTGCCAGTAGTCCCGTCGGGACAACCACCTACGAGCAGTACTTC
TRBV11-2,TRBD1,TRBJ2-5,many,CASSPTRTGQETQYF,TGTGCCAGCAGCCCTACCCGGACAGGACAAGAGACCCAGTACTTC
TRBV29-1,.,TRBJ2-3,many,CSAKRGTDTQYF,TGCAGCGCAAAGCGGGGCACAGATACGCAGTATTTT
TRBV20-1,.,TRBJ2-1,.,CSAKGGEGEQFF,TGCAGTGCAAAGGGAGGCGAAGGTGAGCAGTTCTTC
TRBV9,.,TRBJ1-2,many,CASSVGAGVANYGYTF,TGTGCCAGCAGCGTAGGGGCGGGAGTCGCTAACTATGGCTACACCTTC
TRBV6-1,.,TRBJ2-6,many,CASGSQGISSGANVLTF,TGTGCCAGCGGATCCCAGGGGATTAGCTCTGGGGCCAACGTCCTGACTTTC
TRBV25-1,.,TRBJ1-2,.,CVSSEFGRANYGYTF,TGTGTCAGCAGTGAATTTGGCAGAGCTAACTATGGCTACACCTTC
TRBV27,TRBD1,TRBJ2-1,many,CASSTGFEGTGVNEQFF,TGTGCCAGCAGTACGGGATTTGAGGGGACAGGGGTAAATGAGCAGTTCTTC
TRBV6-5,.,TRBJ2-3,few,CASREGLTDTQYF,TGTGCCAGCAGAGAAGGCCTCACAGATACGCAGTATTTT
TRBV7-9,.,TRBJ1-6,many,CASNPWDNNASPLHF,TGTGCCAGCAACCCTTGGGACAACAACGCCTCACCCCTCCACTTT
TRBV20-1,.,TRBJ2-1,many,CSAESQGNEQFF,TGCAGTGCTGAGAGCCAGGGTAATGAGCAGTTCTTC
TRBV28,TRBD2,TRBJ2-1,.,CASSFPSGGSEQFF,TGTGCCAGCAGTTTCCCTAGCGGGGGGAGTGAGCAGTTCTTC
TRBV18,.,TRBJ2-3,many,CASSPPREDTQYF,TGTGCCAGCTCACCACCCCGGGAAGATACGCAGTATTTT
TRBV11-3,.,TRBJ2-7,many,CASSLEPTSPEQYF,TGTGCCAGCAGCTTAGAACCGACTAGTCCCGAGCAGTACTTC
TRBV7-2,TRBD2,TRBJ2-3,few,CASSSGTSVDTQYF,TGTGCCAGCAGCTCCGGGACTAGCGTGGATACGCAGTATTTT
TRBV5-4,TRBD1,TRBJ1-3,many,CASSYTGVAGNTIYF,TGTGCCAGCAGCTACACAGGGGTCGCCGGAAACACCATATATTTT
TRBV29-1,.,TRBJ1-1,many,CSVYDGNTEAFF,TGCAGCGTTTATGACGGGAACACTGAAGCTTTCTTT
TRBV7-9,.,TRBJ2-7,many,CASSLFRTHEQYF,TGTGCCAGCAGCTTATTCCGGACCCACGAGCAGTACTTC
TRBV7-3,TRBD1,TRBJ1-5,.,CASSLSGQGGQPQHF,TGTGCCAGCAGCCTCTCAGGGCAGGGGGGTCAGCCCCAGCATTTT
TRBV6-2/TRBV6-3,TRBD1,TRBJ1-1,many,CASSYLLQGATEAFF,TGTGCCAGCAGTTACTTGTTACAGGGGGCCACTGAAGCTTTCTTT
TRBV14,.,TRBJ2-5,few,CASSSDREAGETQYF,TGTGCCAGCAGCTCGGACAGGGAAGCGGGGGAGACCCAGTACTTC
TRBV18,TRBD1,TRBJ2-1,many,CASSPYPGQGTDEQFF,TGTGCCAGCTCACCTTATCCGGGACAGGGTACCGATGAGCAGTTCTTC
TRBV30,.,TRBJ1-2,many,CAWRRGREGDGYTF,TGTGCCTGGAGGCGGGGCAGGGAAGGAGATGGCTACACCTTC
TRBV12-3/TRBV12-4,.,TRBJ2-6,few,CASSSGGSDGANVLTF,TGTGCCAGCAGTTCAGGGGGGTCTGATGGGGCCAACGTCCTGACTTTC
TRBV6-4,TRBD1,TRBJ1-2,few,CASSDSTGGGYTF,TGTGCCAGCAGTGACTCGACAGGGGGCGGCTACACCTTC
TRBV30,.,TRBJ2-7,many,CAWSSTRYEQYF,TGTGCCTGGAGTTCAACCCGTTACGAGCAGTACTTC
TRBV29-1,.,TRBJ2-1,many,CSVEEARGEQFF,TGCAGCGTTGAAGAGGCGAGGGGTGAGCAGTTCTTC
TRBV20-1,.,TRBJ1-3,many,CSASGPGNTIYF,TGCAGTGCTTCAGGGCCTGGAAACACCATATATTTT
TRBV9,.,TRBJ2-2,many,CASSVRPTGELFF,TGTGCCAGCAGCGTTAGGCCCACCGGGGAGCTGTTTTTT
TRBV9,TRBD2,TRBJ2-3,many,CASSLRTSGGPTDTQYF,TGTGCCAGCAGCCTACGGACTAGCGGGGGCCCCACAGATACGCAGTATTTT
TRBV12-3/TRBV12-4,.,TRBJ1-3,many,CASSPYIRDTIYF,TGTGCCAGCAGTCCCTATATAAGGGACACCATATATTTT
TRBV20-1,TRBD2,TRBJ2-5,.,CRGLAGETQYF,TGCAGGGGCCTAGCGGGAGAGACCCAGTACTTC
TRBV18,TRBD1,TRBJ2-5,.,CASSQWRTGDETQYF,TGTGCCAGCTCACAATGGAGGACAGGGGACGAGACCCAGTACTTC
TRBV7-2,.,TRBJ1-2,few,CASSLGLVGRGYTF,TGTGCCAGCAGCTTAGGATTGGTGGGCAGGGGCTACACCTTC
TRBV27,TRBD1,TRBJ1-1,.,CASSLRTGSMNTEAFF,TGTGCCAGCAGTTTAAGGACAGGGTCTATGAACACTGAAGCTTTCTTT